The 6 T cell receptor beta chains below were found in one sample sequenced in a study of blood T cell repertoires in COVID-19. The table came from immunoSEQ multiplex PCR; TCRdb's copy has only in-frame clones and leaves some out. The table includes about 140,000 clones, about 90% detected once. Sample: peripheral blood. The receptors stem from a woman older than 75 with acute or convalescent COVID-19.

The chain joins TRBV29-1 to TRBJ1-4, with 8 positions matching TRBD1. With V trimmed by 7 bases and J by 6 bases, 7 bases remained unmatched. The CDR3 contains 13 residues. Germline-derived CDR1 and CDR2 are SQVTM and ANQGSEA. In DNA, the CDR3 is TGCAGCGCTCAGGGACAGGTGTATGAAAAACTGTTTTTT. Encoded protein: CSAQGQVYEKLFF.

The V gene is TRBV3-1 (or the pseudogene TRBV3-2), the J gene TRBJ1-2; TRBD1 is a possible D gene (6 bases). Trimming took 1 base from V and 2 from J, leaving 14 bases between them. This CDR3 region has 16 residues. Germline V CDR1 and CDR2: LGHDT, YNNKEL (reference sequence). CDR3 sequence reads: CASSQAPWDNNYGYTF. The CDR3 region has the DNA TGTGCCAGCAGCCAAGCCCCCTGGGACAACAACTATGGCTACACCTTC.

CDR3 loop: CASDPGQRPTGELFF. CDR3 DNA sequence: TGTGCCAGCGATCCGGGACAGAGACCCACCGGGGAGCTGTTTTTT. V and J are TRBV19 and TRBJ2-2; 7 nucleotides line up with TRBD1. Trimming took 9 bases from V and 4 from J; bases not matched to a gene: 11. CDR1 and CDR2 (germline): LNHDA, SQIVND (reference sequence). The CDR3 is 15 amino acids.

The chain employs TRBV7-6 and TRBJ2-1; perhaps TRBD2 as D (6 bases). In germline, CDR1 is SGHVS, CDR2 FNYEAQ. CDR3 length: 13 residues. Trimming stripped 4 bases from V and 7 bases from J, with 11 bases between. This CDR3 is CASSSGLENEQFF. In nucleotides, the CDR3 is TGTGCCAGCAGCTCGGGACTTGAGAATGAGCAGTTCTTC.

Written as DNA, the CDR3 is TGTGCCAGCAGCCGAGAGAACGGCTATGGCTACACCTTC. Protein product: CASSRENGYGYTF. The genes are TRBV5-4 and TRBJ1-2; unclear D gene. There are 13 residues in the CDR3. Trimming cost V 4 bases and J 4 bases, with 11 bases left between them. The germline V gene has CDR1 SGHNT and CDR2 YYREEE (reference sequence).

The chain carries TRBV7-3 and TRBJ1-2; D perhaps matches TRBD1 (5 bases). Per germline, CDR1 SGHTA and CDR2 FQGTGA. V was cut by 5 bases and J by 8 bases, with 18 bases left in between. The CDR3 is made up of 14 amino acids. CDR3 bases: TGTGCCAGCAGCCTAAATTCTGGGCAGGGAGGCTACACCTTC. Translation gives CASSLNSGQGGYTF.